Presented here are 7 T cell receptor beta chains from one specimen sequenced in a study of blood T cells in healthy people across ages. Primers used in a second PCR of about 6 to 11 cycles were a sample-barcoded 5' primer and a J-beta primer mix. From the 5' RACE reads, TCRdb called clonotypes with MiXCR, one entry per CDR3 protein. The sample contains 600,000 to 800,000 distinct CDR3 sequences, around 50% of which appear only once. Sequencing was carried out using blood. The origin of the receptors is a woman of 80 years or more in good health.

This clonotype was seen a handful of times. The J gene is TRBJ1-6, the V gene TRBV5-1, with 11 positions matching TRBD1. Germline-derived CDR1 and CDR2 are SGHRS and YFSETQ. V dropped 3 bases and J dropped 10; count of bases not matched to a gene: 6. This CDR3 spans 15 amino acids. The CDR3 nucleotides read TGCGCCAGCAGCTCGGGACAGGGGGAAAGGTCACCCCTCCACTTT. Translating it yields CASSSGQGERSPLHF.

Points on this clonotype: This could be a read error, since a much larger clone is one nucleotide away. This chain joins TRBV7-2 and TRBJ2-1; no definite D call. The CDR3 covers 12 residues. Germline-derived CDR1 and CDR2 are SGHTA and FQGNSA. The chain's CDR3 is CASGLRVPTQFF. CDR3 coding DNA: TGTGCCAGCGGCTTACGGGTCCCGACCCAGTTCTTC.

V usage is TRBV20-1 and J usage is TRBJ1-3; no firm D call. The ends were cut back, 7 bases at V and 1 base at J, with 11 bases in the middle. Germline lookup yields CDR1 DFQATT and CDR2 SNEGSKA (reference sequence). The CDR3 sequence is 13 residues long. The CDR3: CSVLDSSGNTIYF. As DNA, the CDR3 is TGCAGTGTTCTGGACTCTTCTGGAAACACCATATATTTT.

In its sample, this clonotype was seen a few times. The chain recombines TRBV18 with TRBJ1-2, with D perhaps matching TRBD1 (6 bases). The V gene's germline CDR1 is KGHSH and CDR2 LQKENI. CDR3 length equals 15 residues. Between the trimmed V and J ends, which lost 6 bases and 5 bases, there was a span of 19 bases. CDR3 amino acids: CASSSTGSFGYGYTF. The CDR3 region has the DNA TGTGCCAGCTCGTCAACAGGGTCTTTCGGTTATGGCTACACCTTC.

The chain links TRBV5-1 to TRBJ2-1, with 9 bases aligning to TRBD2. Looked up from germline, CDR1 is SGHRS and CDR2 is YFSETQ. The CDR3 spans 16 residues. Unmatched junction bases numbered 9, after V lost 3 bases and J lost 5 bases. Here the CDR3 DNA reads TGCGCCAGCAGCTACTCTTCGACTAGCGGACACAATGAGCAGTTCTTC. The encoded protein is CASSYSSTSGHNEQFF.

This clonotype was found a few times. V and J are TRBV9 and TRBJ2-1; a weak D match, TRBD2 (6 bases). From germline, CDR1 is SGDLS and CDR2 YYNGEE. Trimming took 7 bases from V and 2 from J, leaving 22 bases between them. This CDR3 has 17 amino acids. The chain's CDR3 is CASGRKFGSFPYNEQFF. CDR3 nucleotides: TGTGCCAGCGGCAGAAAGTTCGGGAGTTTCCCCTACAATGAGCAGTTCTTC.

Turning to this clonotype: With a much larger clone just one base away, this may be a read error. The chain has TRBV12-3 or TRBV12-4 and TRBJ2-5; D is possibly TRBD1 (5 bases). The end of the DNA is better explained by TRBJ2-4, so the J call may be wrong. The CDR3 has 13 residues. CDR3 region: CASKGQPKNIQYF. The DNA for the CDR3 is TGTGCCAGCAAGGGGCAACCCAAAAACATTCAGTACTTC.